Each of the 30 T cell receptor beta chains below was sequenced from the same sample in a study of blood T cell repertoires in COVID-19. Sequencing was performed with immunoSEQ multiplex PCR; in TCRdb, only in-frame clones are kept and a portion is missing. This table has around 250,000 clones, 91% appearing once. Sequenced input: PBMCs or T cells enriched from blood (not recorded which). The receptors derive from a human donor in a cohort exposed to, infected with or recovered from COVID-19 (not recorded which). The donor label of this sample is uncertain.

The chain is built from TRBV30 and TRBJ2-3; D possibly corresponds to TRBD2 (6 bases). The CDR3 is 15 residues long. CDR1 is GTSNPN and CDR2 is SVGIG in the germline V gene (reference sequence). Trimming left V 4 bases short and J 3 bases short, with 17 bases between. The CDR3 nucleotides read TGTGCCTGGAATCGTGTGGGGGGTAGGACAGATACGCAGTATTTT. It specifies CAWNRVGGRTDTQYF.

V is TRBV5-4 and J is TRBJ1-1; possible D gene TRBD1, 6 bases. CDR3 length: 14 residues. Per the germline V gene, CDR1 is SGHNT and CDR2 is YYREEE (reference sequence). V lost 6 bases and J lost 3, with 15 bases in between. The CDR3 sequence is CASTADEGDTEAFF. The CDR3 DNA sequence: TGTGCCAGCACGGCGGATGAGGGGGACACTGAAGCTTTCTTT.

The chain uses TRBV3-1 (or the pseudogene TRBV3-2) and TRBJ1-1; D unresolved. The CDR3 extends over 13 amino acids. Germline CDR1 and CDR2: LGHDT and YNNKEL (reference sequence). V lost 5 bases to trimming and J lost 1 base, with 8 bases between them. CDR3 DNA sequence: TGTGCCAGCAGCAACACAGAGAACACTGAAGCTTTCTTT. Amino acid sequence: CASSNTENTEAFF.

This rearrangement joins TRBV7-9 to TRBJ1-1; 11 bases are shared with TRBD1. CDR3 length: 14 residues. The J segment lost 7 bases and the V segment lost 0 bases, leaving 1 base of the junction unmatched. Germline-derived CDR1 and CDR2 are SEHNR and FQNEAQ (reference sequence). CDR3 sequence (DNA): TGTGCCAGCAGCTTAGCGGACAGGGGGCATGAAGCTTTCTTT. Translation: CASSLADRGHEAFF.

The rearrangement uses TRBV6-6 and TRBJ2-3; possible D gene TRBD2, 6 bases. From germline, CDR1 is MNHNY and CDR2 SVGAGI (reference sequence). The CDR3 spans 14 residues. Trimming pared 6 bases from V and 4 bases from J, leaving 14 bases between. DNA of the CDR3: TGTGCCAGCAGCTCGGGACTGGCCCCAGATACGCAGTATTTT. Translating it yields CASSSGLAPDTQYF.

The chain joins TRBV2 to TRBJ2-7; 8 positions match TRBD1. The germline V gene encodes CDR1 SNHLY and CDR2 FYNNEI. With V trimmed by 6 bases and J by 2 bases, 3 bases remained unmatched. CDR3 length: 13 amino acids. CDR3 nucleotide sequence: TGTGCCAGCAGAAGGACAGGGCCCTACGAGCAGTACTTC. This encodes CASRRTGPYEQYF.

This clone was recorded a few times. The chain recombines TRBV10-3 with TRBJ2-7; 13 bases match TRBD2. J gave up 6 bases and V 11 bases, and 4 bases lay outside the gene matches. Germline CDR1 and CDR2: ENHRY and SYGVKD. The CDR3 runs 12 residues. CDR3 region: CAATSGGLEQYF. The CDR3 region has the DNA TGTGCCGCGACTAGCGGGGGGCTCGAGCAGTACTTC.

The CDR3: CASSLGGGRQPQHF. CDR3 coding DNA: TGTGCCAGTAGCCTCGGGGGGGGAAGGCAGCCCCAGCATTTT. The V and J genes are TRBV19 and TRBJ1-5; TRBD1 might be the D (5 bases). V gave up 6 bases and J gave up 7 bases, with 16 bases separating them. The CDR3 has 14 residues. Germline values: CDR1 LNHDA, CDR2 SQIVND (reference sequence).

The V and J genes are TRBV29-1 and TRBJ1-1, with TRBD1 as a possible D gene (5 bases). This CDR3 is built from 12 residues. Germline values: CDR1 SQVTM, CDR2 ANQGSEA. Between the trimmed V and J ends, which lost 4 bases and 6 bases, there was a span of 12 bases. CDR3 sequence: CSVVGASAEAFF. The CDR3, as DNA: TGCAGCGTTGTTGGGGCCTCAGCTGAAGCTTTCTTT.

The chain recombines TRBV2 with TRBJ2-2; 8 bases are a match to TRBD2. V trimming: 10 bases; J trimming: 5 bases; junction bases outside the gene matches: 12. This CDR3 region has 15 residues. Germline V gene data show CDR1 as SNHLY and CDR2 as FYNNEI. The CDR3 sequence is CATHRGGESTGELFF. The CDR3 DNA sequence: TGTGCCACCCACCGGGGGGGGGAATCGACCGGGGAGCTGTTTTTT.

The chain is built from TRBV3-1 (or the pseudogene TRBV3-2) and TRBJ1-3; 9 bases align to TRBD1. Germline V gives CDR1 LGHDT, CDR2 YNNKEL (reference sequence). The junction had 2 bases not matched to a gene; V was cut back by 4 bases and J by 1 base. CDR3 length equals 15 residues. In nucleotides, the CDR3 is TGTGCCAGCAGCCTCGGGACAGGGTCTGGAAACACCATATATTTT. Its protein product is CASSLGTGSGNTIYF.

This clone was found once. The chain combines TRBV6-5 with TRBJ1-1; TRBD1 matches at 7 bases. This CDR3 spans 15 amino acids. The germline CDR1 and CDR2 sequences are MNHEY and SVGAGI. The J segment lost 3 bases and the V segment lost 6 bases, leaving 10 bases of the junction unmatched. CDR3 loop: CASRGQNQPHTEAFF. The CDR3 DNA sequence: TGTGCCAGCAGGGGACAGAACCAGCCCCACACTGAAGCTTTCTTT.

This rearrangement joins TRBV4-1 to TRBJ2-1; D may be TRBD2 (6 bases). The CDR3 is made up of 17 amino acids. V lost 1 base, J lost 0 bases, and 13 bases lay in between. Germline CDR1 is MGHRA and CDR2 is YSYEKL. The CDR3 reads CASSQVRSGSSYNEQFF. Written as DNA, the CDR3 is TGCGCCAGCAGCCAAGTTCGTAGCGGAAGCTCCTACAATGAGCAGTTCTTC.

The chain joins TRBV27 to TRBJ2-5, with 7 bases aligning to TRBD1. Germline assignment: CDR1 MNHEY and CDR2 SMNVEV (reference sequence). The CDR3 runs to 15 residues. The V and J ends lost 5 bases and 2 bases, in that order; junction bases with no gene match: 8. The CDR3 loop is CASSKGQRQQETQYF. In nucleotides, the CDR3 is TGTGCCAGCAGTAAGGGACAGAGGCAACAAGAGACCCAGTACTTC.

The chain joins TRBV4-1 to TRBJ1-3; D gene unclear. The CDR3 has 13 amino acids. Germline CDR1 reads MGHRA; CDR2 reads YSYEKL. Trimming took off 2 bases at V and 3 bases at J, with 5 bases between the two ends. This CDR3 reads CASSQTLGNTIYF. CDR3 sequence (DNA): TGCGCCAGCAGCCAAACTCTTGGAAACACCATATATTTT.

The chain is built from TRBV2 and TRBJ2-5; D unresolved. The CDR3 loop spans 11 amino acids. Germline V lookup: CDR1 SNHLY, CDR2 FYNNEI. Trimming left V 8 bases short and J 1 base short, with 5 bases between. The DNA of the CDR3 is TGTGCCAGCCCCAGCCAAGAGACCCAGTACTTC. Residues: CASPSQETQYF.

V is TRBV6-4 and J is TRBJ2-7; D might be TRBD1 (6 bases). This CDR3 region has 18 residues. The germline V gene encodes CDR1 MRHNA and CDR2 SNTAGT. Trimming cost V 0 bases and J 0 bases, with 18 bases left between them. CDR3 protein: CASSDSKYRDRFSYEQYF. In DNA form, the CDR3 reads TGTGCCAGCAGTGACTCGAAATACAGGGACCGCTTCTCCTACGAGCAGTACTTC.

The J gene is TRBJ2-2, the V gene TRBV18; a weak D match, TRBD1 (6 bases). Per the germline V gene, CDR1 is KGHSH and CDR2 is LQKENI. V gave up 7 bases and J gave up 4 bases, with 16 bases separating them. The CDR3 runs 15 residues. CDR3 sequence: CASYPQGTGTGELFF. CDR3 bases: TGTGCCAGCTACCCGCAGGGGACGGGCACCGGGGAGCTGTTTTTT.

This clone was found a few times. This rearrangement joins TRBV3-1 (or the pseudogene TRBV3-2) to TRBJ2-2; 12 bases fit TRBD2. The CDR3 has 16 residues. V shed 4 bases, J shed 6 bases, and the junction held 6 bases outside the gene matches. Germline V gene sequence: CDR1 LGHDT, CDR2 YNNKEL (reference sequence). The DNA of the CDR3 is TGTGCCAGCAGCCCTAGCGGGGGGGCCGTGTCCGGGGAGCTGTTTTTT. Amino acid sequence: CASSPSGGAVSGELFF.

CDR3 nucleotides: TGTGCCATCACAAGGGGGCGGGACTATGGCTACACCTTC. This sequence encodes CAITRGRDYGYTF. The chain links TRBV10-3 to TRBJ1-2; 7 nucleotides line up with TRBD1. With 7 bases clipped from V and 3 bases from J, the junction kept 5 bases outside the gene matches. The CDR3 consists of 13 residues. Germline-derived CDR1 and CDR2 are ENHRY and SYGVKD.

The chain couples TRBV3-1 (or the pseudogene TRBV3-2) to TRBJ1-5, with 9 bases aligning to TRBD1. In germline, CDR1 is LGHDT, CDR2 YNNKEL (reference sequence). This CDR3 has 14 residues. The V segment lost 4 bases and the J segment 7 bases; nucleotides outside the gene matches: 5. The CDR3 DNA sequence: TGTGCCAGCAGCCCAGGGACAGGGAGACAGCCCCAGCATTTT. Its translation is CASSPGTGRQPQHF.

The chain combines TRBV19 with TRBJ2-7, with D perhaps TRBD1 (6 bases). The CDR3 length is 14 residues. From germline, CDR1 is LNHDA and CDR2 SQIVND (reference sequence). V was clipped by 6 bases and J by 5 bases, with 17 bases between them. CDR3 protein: CASRMDSSSHEQYF. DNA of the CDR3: TGTGCCAGTAGAATGGACAGTTCAAGCCACGAGCAGTACTTC.

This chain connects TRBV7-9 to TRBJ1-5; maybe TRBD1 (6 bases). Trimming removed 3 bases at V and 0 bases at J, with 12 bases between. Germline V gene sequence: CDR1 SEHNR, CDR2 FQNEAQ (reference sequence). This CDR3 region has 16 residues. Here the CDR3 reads CASSLWAGVSNQPQHF. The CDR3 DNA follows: TGTGCCAGCAGCTTGTGGGCAGGGGTTAGCAATCAGCCCCAGCATTTT.

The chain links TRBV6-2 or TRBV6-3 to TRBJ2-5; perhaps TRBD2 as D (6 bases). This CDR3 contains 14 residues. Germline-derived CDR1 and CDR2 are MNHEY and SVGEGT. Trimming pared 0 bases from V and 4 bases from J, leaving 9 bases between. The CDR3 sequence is CASSYSEGRETQYF. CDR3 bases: TGTGCCAGCAGTTACTCGGAGGGTAGAGAGACCCAGTACTTC.

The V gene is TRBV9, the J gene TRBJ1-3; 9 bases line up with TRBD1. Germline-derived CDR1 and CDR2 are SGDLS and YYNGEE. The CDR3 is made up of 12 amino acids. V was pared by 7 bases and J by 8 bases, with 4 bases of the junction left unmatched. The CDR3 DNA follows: TGTGCCAGCGGGGGACAGGGCTACACCATATATTTT. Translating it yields CASGGQGYTIYF.

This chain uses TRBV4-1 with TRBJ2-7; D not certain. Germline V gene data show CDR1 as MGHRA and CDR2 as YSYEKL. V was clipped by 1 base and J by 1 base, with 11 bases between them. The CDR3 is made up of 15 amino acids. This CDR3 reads CASSQGSGRSYEQYF. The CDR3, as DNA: TGCGCCAGCAGCCAAGGGTCAGGTCGATCCTACGAGCAGTACTTC.

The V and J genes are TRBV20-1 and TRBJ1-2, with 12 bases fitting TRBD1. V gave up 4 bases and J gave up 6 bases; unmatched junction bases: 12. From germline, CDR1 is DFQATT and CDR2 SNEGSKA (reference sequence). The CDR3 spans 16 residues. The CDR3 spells CSAIEGTGGPADGYTF. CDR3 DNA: TGCAGTGCTATTGAAGGGACAGGGGGCCCAGCGGATGGCTACACCTTC.

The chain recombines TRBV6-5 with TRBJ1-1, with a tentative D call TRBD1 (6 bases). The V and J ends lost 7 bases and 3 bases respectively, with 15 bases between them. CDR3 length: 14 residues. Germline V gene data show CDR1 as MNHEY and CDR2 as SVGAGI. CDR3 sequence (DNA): TGTGCCAGCAATAATCTACAGGGTTACACTGAAGCTTTCTTT. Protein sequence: CASNNLQGYTEAFF.

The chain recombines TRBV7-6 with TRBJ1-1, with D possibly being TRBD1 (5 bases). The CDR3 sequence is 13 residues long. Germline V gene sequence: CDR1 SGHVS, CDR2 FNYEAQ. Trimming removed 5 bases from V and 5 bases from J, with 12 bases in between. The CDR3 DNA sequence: TGTGCCAGCAGCCAGTCAGGGAATACTGAAGCTTTCTTT. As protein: CASSQSGNTEAFF.

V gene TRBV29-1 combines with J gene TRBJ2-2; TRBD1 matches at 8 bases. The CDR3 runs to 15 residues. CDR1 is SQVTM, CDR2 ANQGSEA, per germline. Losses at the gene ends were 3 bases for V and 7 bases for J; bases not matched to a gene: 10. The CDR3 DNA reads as TGCAGCGTTGAGAACCAGGGGGCTCGGGTCGGGGAGCTGTTTTTT. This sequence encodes CSVENQGARVGELFF.